This T cell receptor beta chain was identified in a study of vaccination effects on CD4 cells after COVID-19 (dated by TCRdb to about 2022). About the investigation overall: Participants received two doses of either the BNT162b2 or the mRNA-1273 mRNA SARS-CoV-2 vaccine. The study compared SARS-CoV-2 spike-specific CD4+ TCR repertoires before and after mRNA vaccination in COVID-19 convalescent patients and infection-naive vaccine recipients. Altogether, roughly 10 COVID-19 convalescent patients and a few SARS-CoV-2-naive healthy vaccine recipients made up the full study. The Oncomine TCR Beta short-read assay on an Illumina iSeq 100 was used to sequence cultures from other donors in the study.

Broader findings and caveats from the paper: Limitations of the study were the small number of convalescent patients and the absence of early post-infection timepoints. Among healthy vaccine recipients, nearly all vaccine-induced clones were SARS-CoV-2 mono-reactive, and only 1 of 255 was cross-reactive with common cold coronaviruses. At late post-vaccination timepoints, both infection-induced and vaccine-induced clones showed marked clonal contraction, consistent with waning T cell responses.

Comment on this clone: Its specific antigen is unknown. Base qualities were left out, and no much larger clone turns up one base away.

The library relied on the immunoSEQ multiplex PCR assay. DNA from the CD4+ T cells that had been cultured and isolated underwent TCR beta CDR3 sequencing. The study's own analysis went as follows. Non-productive TCR sequences were removed, reads were trimmed to the CDR3 region, and CDR3s of at least 7 amino acids were retained. The MANAFEST web app was used to identify antigen-specific clonotypes by comparing expansion in peptide wells with expansion in reference cultures. To be called positive, a clone needed expansion at FDR<0.05 compared with the reference and with all other wells, an odds ratio greater than 5, and a frequency greater than 0.1% in two replicate wells. A clonotype was defined as cross-reactive if the clonotype was significantly expanded both in SARS-CoV-2 spike wells and in at least one common cold coronavirus spike condition. Using the stringdist R package, CDR3 similarity was measured by Levenshtein distance, and unrooted trees were constructed with ape in R 3.6.1. TCRdb took this table from immuneACCESS and kept in-frame rearrangements with V and J called. Such tables lack part of the clones; where checked against another copy, unresolved V genes explain under half of the gap, and the rest is unexplained. V and J calls plus clone size are reproduced from that table; the DNA served to infer D and trimming. For this sample the table gives about 22,000 clones, of which about three quarters were detected only once. About 11% of the sample comes from the top ten.

In the ViraFEST assay, PBMC were stimulated with viral peptide pools, and antigen-specific CD4+ T cell clonotypes were then identified by expansion using TCR sequencing. After around eleven days of culture, CD4+ T cells were isolated with the EasySep CD4+ T cell isolation kit. None of the healthy vaccine recipients had a prior SARS-CoV-2 infection, which was confirmed by nucleocapsid antibody tests that came back negative both before and after vaccination. A few million PBMC per well were cultured with approximately 10 ug/ml peptides in IMDM containing roughly 5% human AB serum, approximately 9.1 IU/ml IL-2 and gentamicin. On days 3 and 7, half of the culture medium was replaced with fresh IL-2-containing medium. Unless noted otherwise, every peptide stimulation condition was grown in triplicate wells. Using Ficoll-Paque Plus gradient centrifugation, PBMC were separated from whole blood and then either used fresh or cryopreserved at -140C. The overlapping peptide pools covered the spike proteins of SARS-CoV-2 and of the common cold coronaviruses HCoV-NL63, HCoV-OC43 and HCoV-229E. Genomic DNA was extracted from cultured CD4+ T cells with the QIAamp micro DNA kit.

The starting material was CD4+ T cells from PBMCs cultured with HCoV-229E spike peptides, obtained before COVID-19 vaccination. The cell subset or site label, read with the paper, signifies: HCoV-229E spike overlapping peptide pool stimulation. The source of this sequence is a human donor who received a COVID-19 vaccine.

The DNA reads as follows: TGTGCCAGCAGCGTAGCTACAGATACGCAGTATTTT. It translates to CASSVATDTQYF. The V and J genes are TRBV9 and TRBJ2-3; too little of a D gene remains to name it. Trimming takes 0 bases from V and 3 bases from J, and the germline ends sit 2 bases apart. The germline V gene yields SGDLS for CDR1 and YYNGEE for CDR2. Its CDR3 holds 12 amino acids, cysteine through phenylalanine. The read is trimmed to its CDR3 DNA, 36 bases read in frame from base 1.